The 20 T cell receptor beta chains below all came from one sample that was sequenced in a study of blood T cell repertoires in COVID-19. TCRdb's table, derived via immunoSEQ multiplex PCR, lists solely in-frame clones and lacks some. The sample lists under 200,000 clones, approximately 84% occurring once. The material sequenced was peripheral blood. All receptors derive from a woman aged 50 to 65 with COVID-19, enrolled during active disease.

This clone occurred a few times. The rearrangement links TRBV2 to TRBJ1-1, with 7 bases fitting TRBD1. CDR1 and CDR2 (germline): SNHLY, FYNNEI. Trimming removed 5 bases from V and 1 base from J; junction bases left unmatched: 4. This CDR3 is built from 14 residues. CDR3 bases: TGTGCCAGCAGTATCGGACAGGCGAACACTGAAGCTTTCTTT. It encodes CASSIGQANTEAFF.

The chain employs TRBV7-9 and TRBJ2-7, with 7 bases lining up with TRBD1. Looked up from germline, CDR1 is SEHNR and CDR2 is FQNEAQ (reference sequence). The V gene end was trimmed by 2 bases and the J gene end by 7 bases; junction bases not matched to a gene: 5. The CDR3 runs 13 residues. The DNA of the CDR3 is TGTGCCAGCAGCTTACAGGGGGTGGGTGAGCAGTACTTC. Protein product: CASSLQGVGEQYF. Full variable domain (missing parts from reference TRBV7-9 and TRBJ2-7): DTGVSQNPRHKITKRGQNVTFRCDPISEHNRLYWYRQTLGQGPEFLTYFQNEAQLEKSRLLSDRFSAERPKGSFSTLEIQRTEQGDSAMYLCASSLQGVGEQYFGPGTRLTVT.

V and J are TRBV25-1 and TRBJ1-2; possibly TRBD1 for D (6 bases). The CDR3 has 14 residues. V was shortened by 6 bases and J by 2 bases, with 13 bases between the two germline ends. Germline V gene lookup returns CDR1 MGHDK and CDR2 SYGVNS. The CDR3 sequence: CASRDTGSNYGYTF. The CDR3 DNA reads as TGTGCCAGCAGGGATACAGGGTCGAACTATGGCTACACCTTC.

This chain joins TRBV7-9 and TRBJ2-2, with a weak D call TRBD1 (5 bases). This CDR3 is 16 amino acids long. Trimming shortened V by 4 bases and J by 1 base, and 13 bases separated the two germline ends. Per germline, CDR1 SEHNR and CDR2 FQNEAQ (reference sequence). The CDR3 coding sequence is TGTGCCAGCAGCTCTTCCCCCAGGGAGAACACCGGGGAGCTGTTTTTT. Protein: CASSSSPRENTGELFF.

The V and J genes are TRBV18 and TRBJ1-1; TRBD1 matches 7 bases. V dropped 0 bases and J dropped 10; count of bases not matched to a gene: 8. Per germline, CDR1 KGHSH and CDR2 LQKENI. The CDR3 contains 14 residues. This CDR3 reads CASSPPAGDSSAFF. Written as DNA, the CDR3 is TGTGCCAGCTCACCACCTGCAGGGGACAGCTCAGCTTTCTTT.

The chain joins TRBV5-1 to TRBJ1-3; 7 bases line up with TRBD1. Germline trimming cut 4 bases from V and 4 bases from J; bases unmatched to any gene: 8. Germline V gives CDR1 SGHRS, CDR2 YFSETQ. There are 15 residues in the CDR3. The CDR3 sequence is CASSPITGDGNTIYF. The CDR3 DNA sequence: TGCGCCAGCAGCCCCATAACAGGGGACGGAAACACCATATATTTT.

The gene calls are TRBV30 and TRBJ2-5, with 10 bases that match TRBD2. The V gene's germline CDR1 is GTSNPN and CDR2 SVGIG (reference sequence). The CDR3 runs to 15 residues. The V and J ends lost 3 bases and 4 bases, in that order; junction bases with no gene match: 8. The CDR3 region has the DNA TGTGCCTGGAGCCTAAGCGGGGGGGCCCGAGAGACCCAGTACTTC. This sequence encodes CAWSLSGGARETQYF.

CDR3 region: CASSQAPLWGRDTQYF. The DNA for the CDR3 is TGTGCCAGCAGCCAAGCACCCCTTTGGGGGAGGGATACGCAGTATTTT. The chain carries TRBV4-2 and TRBJ2-3; TRBD2 is a possible D gene (6 bases). CDR3 size: 16 residues. In germline, CDR1 is LGHNA, CDR2 YNFKEQ. Trimming took off 1 base at V and 6 bases at J, with 17 bases between the two ends.

In this sample, this clone turned up a few times. This chain joins TRBV12-5 and TRBJ1-6; 7 bases match TRBD1. Trimming cost V 9 bases and J 9 bases; bases outside gene matches: 5. This CDR3 has 12 residues. CDR1 LGHNT and CDR2 FRNRAP come from the germline V gene. This CDR3 reads CASADRISPLHF. The CDR3 region has the DNA TGTGCTAGCGCGGACAGGATTTCACCCCTCCACTTT.

The V and J genes are TRBV9 and TRBJ1-2; 7 nucleotides line up with TRBD1. V lost 4 bases to trimming and J lost 8 bases; unmatched junction nucleotides: 5. The CDR3 sequence is 12 residues long. Germline loops: CDR1 SGDLS, CDR2 YYNGEE. The CDR3 bases are TGTGCCAGCAGCTCCCAGGGGGACGGCTACACCTTC. This encodes CASSSQGDGYTF. The full variable domain, rest sourced from reference TRBV9 and TRBJ1-2, is DSGVTQTPKHLITATGQRVTLRCSPRSGDLSVYWYQQSLDQGLQFLIQYYNGEERAKGNILERFSAQQFPDLHSELNLSSLELGDSALYFCASSSQGDGYTFGSGTRLTVV.

The genes are TRBV13 and TRBJ2-3; 8 bases align to TRBD2. Germline V CDR1 and CDR2: PRHDT, FYEKMQ (reference sequence). The V gene end was trimmed by 2 bases and the J gene end by 8 bases; junction bases not matched to a gene: 18. The CDR3 length is 18 residues. The CDR3 is CASSLLTGGAEITTTQYF. CDR3 sequence (DNA): TGTGCCAGCAGCTTATTGACCGGGGGGGCCGAAATAACAACTACGCAGTATTTT.

The chain is built from TRBV11-1 and TRBJ1-2; 11 bases align to TRBD1. Trimming at V came to 5 bases and at J to 7 bases, leaving 12 bases not matched to a gene. CDR3 length: 16 residues. Germline V lookup: CDR1 SGHAT, CDR2 FQDESV (reference sequence). The chain's CDR3 is CASSREEWTGGAGYTF. The DNA for the CDR3 is TGTGCCAGCAGCCGGGAGGAGTGGACAGGGGGCGCTGGCTACACCTTC. The full variable domain, with the rest looked up from reference TRBV11-1 and TRBJ1-2, is EAEVAQSPRYKITEKSQAVAFWCDPISGHATLYWYRQILGQGPELLVQFQDESVVDDSQLPKDRFSAERLKGVDSTLKIQPAELGDSAMYLCASSREEWTGGAGYTFGSGTRLTVV.

The DNA for the CDR3 is TGTGCCAGTAGTGGCAGGGGGCTATACGAGCAGTACTTC. It encodes CASSGRGLYEQYF. This sequence joins TRBV19 and TRBJ2-7; 8 bases agree with TRBD1. V lost 5 bases and J lost 4; bases outside the gene matches: 4. The germline gives CDR1 LNHDA, CDR2 SQIVND (reference sequence). The CDR3 covers 13 residues.

The sample holds one count of this clone. The chain has TRBV15 and TRBJ2-7; D is possibly TRBD1 (6 bases). This CDR3 has 15 residues. CDR1 is LNHNV and CDR2 is YYDKDF in the germline V gene (reference sequence). V lost 3 bases to trimming and J lost 0 bases, with 12 bases between them. This CDR3 is CATSRDRTASYEQYF. The CDR3 bases are TGTGCCACCAGCAGGGACCGGACAGCCTCCTACGAGCAGTACTTC.

This clone was seen a single time. V and J are TRBV7-6 and TRBJ2-1, with D maybe TRBD2 (7 bases). Germline values: CDR1 SGHVS, CDR2 FNYEAQ. The CDR3 sequence is 16 residues long. Trimming left V 7 bases short and J 3 bases short, with 19 bases between. The CDR3 nucleotides are TGTGCCAGCACGGACTTCGGCGGGGGCGGCTACAATGAGCAGTTCTTC. It specifies CASTDFGGGGYNEQFF.

V gene TRBV30 combines with J gene TRBJ1-1; possible D gene TRBD1, 6 bases. V was pared by 3 bases and J by 4 bases, with 15 bases between. This CDR3 is 14 amino acids long. Per the germline V gene, CDR1 is GTSNPN and CDR2 is SVGIG (reference sequence). The CDR3: CAWSPMGASTEAFF. The CDR3 region has the DNA TGTGCCTGGAGCCCTATGGGGGCGAGCACTGAAGCTTTCTTT.

The chain has TRBV28 and TRBJ2-5; 8 bases agree with TRBD1. The CDR3 contains 14 residues. CDR1 and CDR2 from the germline V gene are MDHEN and SYDVKM. Trimming removed 1 base from V and 5 bases from J; junction bases left unmatched: 3. CDR3 nucleotide sequence: TGTGCCAGCAGTTTATCGACAGGGGAGGAGACCCAGTACTTC. The encoded protein is CASSLSTGEETQYF.

V usage is TRBV9 and J usage is TRBJ2-1; D might be TRBD2 (6 bases). This CDR3 comprises 15 residues. Germline V gene lookup returns CDR1 SGDLS and CDR2 YYNGEE. V dropped 4 bases and J dropped 4 bases, with 15 bases sitting between them. CDR3 in amino acids: CASSPAGLTYNEQFF. The CDR3 DNA sequence: TGTGCCAGCAGCCCAGCGGGTTTGACATACAATGAGCAGTTCTTC.

J is TRBJ1-1 and V is TRBV12-3 or TRBV12-4; tentatively, D is TRBD1 (6 bases). Trimming took 6 bases from V and 9 from J, leaving 11 bases between them. The CDR3 runs to 11 residues. CDR3 in amino acids: CASRRDTQAFF. The CDR3 coding sequence is TGTGCCAGCAGACGGGACACCCAAGCTTTCTTT.

The V gene is TRBV6-2 or TRBV6-3, the J gene TRBJ1-5; no clear D gene. The length of the CDR3 is 14 residues. V lost 6 bases and J 3 bases, leaving 12 bases between the germline ends. Germline CDR1 is MNHEY and CDR2 is SVGEGT. This CDR3 reads CASSPGSFNQPQHF. The CDR3 coding sequence is TGTGCCAGCAGCCCCGGGAGTTTCAATCAGCCCCAGCATTTT.